These 4 T cell receptor beta chains originate from one sample sequenced in a study of blood T cell repertoires in COVID-19. Libraries were prepared by immunoSEQ multiplex PCR; TCRdb keeps only in-frame clonotypes and omits some of them. Of 180,000 or so clones in the sample, around 90% were seen once. Sequencing was carried out using peripheral blood. These receptors were collected from a middle-aged man with acute or convalescent COVID-19.

The chain couples TRBV7-2 to TRBJ1-1, with TRBD1 as a possible D gene (5 bases). Germline lookup yields CDR1 SGHTA and CDR2 FQGNSA. The CDR3 runs 15 residues. The V end lost 4 bases, the J end lost 7 bases, and 19 bases lay between the germline ends. The CDR3 reads CASSSSLGGYNEAFF. The CDR3 region has the DNA TGTGCCAGCAGCTCCTCCCTGGGGGGATACAATGAAGCTTTCTTT.

This clone has just one count. The chain combines TRBV5-6 with TRBJ1-1; D unclear. The V gene's germline CDR1 is SGHDT and CDR2 YYEEEE. The V end was cut by 4 bases, the J end by 1 base, with 17 bases between. The CDR3 is 16 residues long. CDR3 loop: CASSVPGLGQNTEAFF. DNA of the CDR3: TGTGCCAGCAGCGTTCCCGGACTAGGGCAGAACACTGAAGCTTTCTTT.

With respect to this clone: Other nucleotide sequences from this sample produce the same CDR3. This chain joins TRBV30 and TRBJ1-2; TRBD1 might be the D (6 bases). The CDR3 contains 13 residues. The V and J ends lost 2 bases and 2 bases respectively, with 9 bases between them. The germline V gene has CDR1 GTSNPN and CDR2 SVGIG (reference sequence). The CDR3 is CAWSWGGNYGYTF. The CDR3, as DNA: TGTGCCTGGAGTTGGGGGGGCAACTATGGCTACACCTTC.

This chain joins TRBV5-1 and TRBJ1-2; 8 positions match TRBD1. The germline V gene has CDR1 SGHRS and CDR2 YFSETQ. This CDR3 is built from 14 residues. After removal of 4 bases from V and 5 bases from J, the junction contained 7 bases not matched to a gene. The CDR3 coding sequence is TGCGCCAGCAGCGAAGGACAGGGCGCTTATGGCTACACCTTC. Its translation is CASSEGQGAYGYTF.